Following are 20 T cell receptor beta chains from one sample sequenced in a study of CD8 T cells in ankylosing spondylitis. TCRdb called the 5' RACE reads again in MiXCR, with one record for every CDR3 protein. The repertoire has about 130,000 distinct CDR3 sequences, 7.3% of them found once; the top ten carry around 12%. Sequenced input: blood, either unsorted or a sorted T cell fraction (not recorded which). All receptors derive from a female donor with ankylosing spondylitis or in good health (not recorded which).

The genes are TRBV5-1 and TRBJ2-5; D may be TRBD1 (6 bases). Trimming left V 4 bases short and J 7 bases short, with 23 bases between. CDR3 size: 16 residues. From germline, CDR1 is SGHRS and CDR2 YFSETQ. CDR3 in DNA: TGCGCCAGCAGCCCGCCCGTCAGGGGATTGAGTACGACCCAGTACTTC. Protein product: CASSPPVRGLSTTQYF.

The genes are TRBV30 and TRBJ2-1; 8 bases are shared with TRBD2. Germline assignment: CDR1 GTSNPN and CDR2 SVGIG (reference sequence). V lost 3 bases to trimming and J lost 3 bases; unmatched junction nucleotides: 4. CDR3 length: 14 amino acids. DNA of the CDR3: TGTGCCTGGAGCCGGGGGGGGGGCTACAATGAGCAGTTCTTC. Encoded protein: CAWSRGGGYNEQFF.

This clonotype has a count of ten or more. The chain recombines TRBV5-1 with TRBJ1-1, with a weak D call TRBD1 (5 bases). The CDR3 runs to 14 residues. The germline V and J ends were trimmed by 4 bases and 1 base, with 11 bases remaining between them. The germline V gene has CDR1 SGHRS and CDR2 YFSETQ. CDR3 protein: CASSTDKPNTEAFF. The CDR3 DNA follows: TGCGCCAGCAGCACGGACAAGCCGAACACTGAAGCTTTCTTT.

This clonotype has ten or more counts. The chain uses TRBV27 and TRBJ1-2, with D maybe TRBD1 (5 bases). The germline V gene has CDR1 MNHEY and CDR2 SMNVEV (reference sequence). Trimming removed 5 bases at V and 4 bases at J, with 11 bases between. This CDR3 region has 13 residues. For the CDR3, the DNA is TGTGCCAGCAGTACCGGGACGGCCTATGGCTACACCTTC. Protein product: CASSTGTAYGYTF.

This clonotype was seen at least ten times. The chain combines TRBV9 with TRBJ2-3, with D maybe TRBD1 (5 bases). The CDR3 is 15 residues long. V was pared by 4 bases and J by 3 bases, with 15 bases between. In germline, CDR1 is SGDLS, CDR2 YYNGEE. CDR3 nucleotide sequence: TGTGCCAGCAGCTCAACGCTAGGGGCAACAGATACGCAGTATTTT. Its translation: CASSSTLGATDTQYF.

The table lists this clonotype with many counts. The rearrangement uses TRBV4-2 and TRBJ2-2, with unresolved D. The germline gives CDR1 LGHNA, CDR2 YNFKEQ. The CDR3 sequence is 15 residues long. Deletions cut 1 base from V and 3 bases from J, with 9 bases between. CDR3 sequence: CASSQVGRDTGELFF. The CDR3 nucleotides are TGTGCCAGCAGCCAAGTTGGAAGAGACACCGGGGAGCTGTTTTTT.

Many counts were recorded for this clonotype. The chain uses TRBV20-1 and TRBJ2-1, with 12 bases fitting TRBD2. Germline V gives CDR1 DFQATT, CDR2 SNEGSKA (reference sequence). CDR3 size: 17 residues. V was clipped by 2 bases and J by 3 bases; unmatched bases: 8. CDR3 bases: TGCAGTGCTAGACCTAGCGGGGGGGCCGAAAGCTACAATGAGCAGTTCTTC. Translating gives CSARPSGGAESYNEQFF.

This clonotype was observed at least ten times. This rearrangement joins TRBV12-3 or TRBV12-4 to TRBJ2-2, with 10 nucleotides matching TRBD1. The V and J ends lost 6 bases and 7 bases, in that order; junction bases with no gene match: 5. The CDR3 is made up of 14 amino acids. The DNA for the CDR3 is TGTGCCAGCAGGGGGACAGGGGATGACGGGGAGCTGTTTTTT. It codes for CASRGTGDDGELFF.

In this sample, this clonotype turned up many times. V is TRBV20-1 and J is TRBJ2-3, with D uncertain. This CDR3 has 11 amino acids. Trimming pared 4 bases from V and 9 bases from J, leaving 11 bases between. Germline loops: CDR1 DFQATT, CDR2 SNEGSKA (reference sequence). The CDR3 DNA reads as TGCAGTGCTATAGCCCAAGTAACGCAGTATTTT. Translation gives CSAIAQVTQYF.

This clonotype was found many times. The V call is TRBV18, the J call TRBJ1-4, with unresolved D. CDR1 is KGHSH and CDR2 is LQKENI in the germline V gene. The CDR3 is 14 residues long. V dropped 4 bases and J dropped 8 bases, with 14 bases sitting between them. CDR3: CASSHLDGPEKLFF. CDR3 sequence (DNA): TGTGCCAGCTCACACCTCGACGGTCCGGAAAAACTGTTTTTT.

This clonotype was observed at least ten times. The gene calls are TRBV19 and TRBJ1-4, with TRBD1 as a possible D gene (5 bases). V lost 7 bases and J lost 5, with 17 bases in between. This CDR3 is built from 15 residues. CDR1 and CDR2 (germline): LNHDA, SQIVND (reference sequence). CDR3 region: CASTPPGTGNEKLFF. DNA for the CDR3: TGTGCCAGTACTCCACCCGGGACGGGCAATGAAAAACTGTTTTTT. Drawing the rest from reference TRBV19 and TRBJ1-4, the complete variable domain is DGGITQSPKYLFRKEGQNVTLSCEQNLNHDAMYWYRQDPGQGLRLIYYSQIVNDFQKGDIAEGYSVSREKKESFPLTVTSAQKNPTAFYLCASTPPGTGNEKLFFGSGTQLSVL.

This clonotype turned up a few times. The chain employs TRBV3-2 and TRBJ2-1; TRBD2, the table's D call, lacks a check against the DNA. TRBV3-2 is designated a pseudogene. The CDR3 spans 15 residues. The CDR3 spells CACCRGPSSYNEQFF. In DNA form, the CDR3 reads TGTGCCTGCTGCCGCGGGCCGAGCTCCTACAATGAGCAGTTCTTC.

The sample holds many counts of this clonotype. The gene calls are TRBV5-1 and TRBJ2-2; the D is unclear. V lost 3 bases and J lost 0, with 9 bases in between. CDR1 and CDR2 from the germline V gene are SGHRS and YFSETQ. CDR3 length: 15 residues. CDR3 loop: CASSSETSNTGELFF. CDR3 in DNA: TGCGCCAGCAGCTCGGAGACCTCGAACACCGGGGAGCTGTTTTTT.

This clonotype was observed at least ten times. V gene TRBV29-1 combines with J gene TRBJ1-2; the match to TRBD1 covers 7 bases. The V and J ends lost 0 bases and 4 bases, in that order; junction bases with no gene match: 14. CDR1 is SQVTM, CDR2 ANQGSEA, per germline. This CDR3 has 17 amino acids. This CDR3 is CSVEDPTGDRGGYGYTF. CDR3 bases: TGCAGCGTTGAAGATCCAACAGGGGACCGGGGAGGCTATGGCTACACCTTC.

This clonotype has ten or more counts. The rearrangement links TRBV6-2 or TRBV6-3 to TRBJ1-1; D is unresolved. Germline CDR1 is MNHEY and CDR2 is SVGEGT. V was pared by 5 bases and J by 7 bases, with 14 bases between. The CDR3 is made up of 13 amino acids. This chain's CDR3 is CASSLQSDGEAFF. DNA of the CDR3: TGTGCCAGCAGTCTCCAGAGTGATGGTGAAGCTTTCTTT.

This clonotype was observed at least ten times. The chain carries TRBV12-5 and TRBJ2-1; TRBD1 is a possible D gene (6 bases). The CDR3 is made up of 15 amino acids. Trimming removed 4 bases from V and 3 bases from J, with 13 bases in between. The germline V gene encodes CDR1 LGHNT and CDR2 FRNRAP. CDR3 region: CASGWRDRSYNEQFF. CDR3 bases: TGTGCTAGTGGTTGGCGTGACAGGAGCTACAATGAGCAGTTCTTC.

This chain joins TRBV12-3 or TRBV12-4 and TRBJ1-1; D remains ambiguous. Trimming left V 0 bases short and J 4 bases short, with 9 bases between. The CDR3 is 14 amino acids. CDR3 nucleotides: TGTGCCAGCAGTTTAGCCGCTCGGGGCACTGAAGCTTTCTTT. Translation gives CASSLAARGTEAFF.

The gene calls are TRBV6-1 and TRBJ1-1, with a weak D call TRBD1 (5 bases). Germline V CDR1 and CDR2: MNHNS, SASEGT. V was clipped by 6 bases and J by 1 base, with 15 bases between them. The CDR3 contains 15 residues. The CDR3 sequence: CASSLTRTGNTEAFF. In DNA, the CDR3 is TGTGCCAGCAGCCTAACCCGTACAGGGAACACTGAAGCTTTCTTT.

This clonotype was observed at least ten times. V and J are TRBV27 and TRBJ2-2, with unresolved D. V lost 3 bases to trimming and J lost 0 bases, with 11 bases between them. The CDR3 runs 16 residues. Germline V gene data show CDR1 as MNHEY and CDR2 as SMNVEV (reference sequence). CDR3: CASSLMDRANTGELFF. CDR3 in DNA: TGTGCCAGCAGTTTGATGGACCGGGCGAACACCGGGGAGCTGTTTTTT.

As for this clonotype: A read error may explain this, as a much larger clone is one base away. V usage is TRBV30 and J usage is TRBJ1-1, with D possibly TRBD1 on 5 matching bases. The germline gives CDR1 GTSNPN, CDR2 SVGIG (reference sequence). This CDR3 region has 14 residues. The V and J ends lost 2 bases and 9 bases respectively, with 19 bases between them. This CDR3 is CAWSWTTVSSQAFF. CDR3 DNA: TGTGCCTGGAGTTGGACAACCGTGAGCAGCCAAGCTTTCTTT.